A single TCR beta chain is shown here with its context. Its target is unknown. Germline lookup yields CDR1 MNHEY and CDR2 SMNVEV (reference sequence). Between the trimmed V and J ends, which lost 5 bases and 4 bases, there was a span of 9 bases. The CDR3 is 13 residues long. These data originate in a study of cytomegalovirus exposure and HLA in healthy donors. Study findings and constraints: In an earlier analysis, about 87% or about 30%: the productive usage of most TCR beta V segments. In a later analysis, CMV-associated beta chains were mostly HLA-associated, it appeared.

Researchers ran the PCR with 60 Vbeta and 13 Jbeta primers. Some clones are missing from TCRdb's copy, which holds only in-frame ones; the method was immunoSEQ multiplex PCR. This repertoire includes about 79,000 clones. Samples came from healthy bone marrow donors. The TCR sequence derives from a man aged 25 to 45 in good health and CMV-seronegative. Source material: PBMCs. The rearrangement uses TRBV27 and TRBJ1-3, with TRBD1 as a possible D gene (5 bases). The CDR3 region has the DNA TGTGCCAGCAGTGCTAACAGGGGAAACACCATATATTTT. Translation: CASSANRGNTIYF.